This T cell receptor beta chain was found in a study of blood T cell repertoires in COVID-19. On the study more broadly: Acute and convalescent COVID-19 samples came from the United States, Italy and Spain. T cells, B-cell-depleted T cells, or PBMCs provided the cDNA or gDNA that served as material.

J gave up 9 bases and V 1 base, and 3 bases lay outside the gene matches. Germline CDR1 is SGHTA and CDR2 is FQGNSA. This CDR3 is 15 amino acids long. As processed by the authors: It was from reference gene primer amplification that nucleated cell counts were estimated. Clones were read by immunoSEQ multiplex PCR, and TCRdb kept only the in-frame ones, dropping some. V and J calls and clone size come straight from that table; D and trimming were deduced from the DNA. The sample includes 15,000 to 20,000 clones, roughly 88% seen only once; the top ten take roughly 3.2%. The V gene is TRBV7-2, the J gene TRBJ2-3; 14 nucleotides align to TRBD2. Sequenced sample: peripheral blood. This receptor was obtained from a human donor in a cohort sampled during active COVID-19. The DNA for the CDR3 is TGTGCCAGCAGCTTAGATAGGACTAGCGGGAGGACGCAGTATTTT. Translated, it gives CASSLDRTSGRTQYF.